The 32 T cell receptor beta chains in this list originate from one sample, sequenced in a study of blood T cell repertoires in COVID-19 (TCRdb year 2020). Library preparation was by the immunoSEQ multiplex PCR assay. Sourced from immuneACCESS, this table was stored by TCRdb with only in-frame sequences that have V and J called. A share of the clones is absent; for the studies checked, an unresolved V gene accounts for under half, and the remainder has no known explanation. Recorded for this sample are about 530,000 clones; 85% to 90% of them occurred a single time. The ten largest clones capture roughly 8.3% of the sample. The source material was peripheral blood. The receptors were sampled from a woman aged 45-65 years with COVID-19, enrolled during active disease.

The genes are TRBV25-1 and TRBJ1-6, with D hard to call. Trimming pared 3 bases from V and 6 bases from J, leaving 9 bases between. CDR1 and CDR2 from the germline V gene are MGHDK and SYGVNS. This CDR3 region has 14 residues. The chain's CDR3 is CASSDRTSNSPLHF. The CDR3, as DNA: TGTGCCAGCAGTGACAGGACTTCTAATTCACCCCTCCACTTT.

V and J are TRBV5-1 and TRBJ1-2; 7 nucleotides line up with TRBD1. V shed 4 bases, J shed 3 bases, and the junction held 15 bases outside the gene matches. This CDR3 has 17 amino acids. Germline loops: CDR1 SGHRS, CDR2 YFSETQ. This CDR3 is CASSTDREEDEDYGYTF. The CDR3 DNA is TGCGCCAGCAGCACCGACAGGGAAGAGGATGAGGACTATGGCTACACCTTC. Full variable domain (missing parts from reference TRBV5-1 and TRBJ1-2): KAGVTQTPRYLIKTRGQQVTLSCSPISGHRSVSWYQQTPGQGLQFLFEYFSETQRNKGNFPGRFSGRQFSNSRSEMNVSTLELGDSALYLCASSTDREEDEDYGYTFGSGTRLTVV.

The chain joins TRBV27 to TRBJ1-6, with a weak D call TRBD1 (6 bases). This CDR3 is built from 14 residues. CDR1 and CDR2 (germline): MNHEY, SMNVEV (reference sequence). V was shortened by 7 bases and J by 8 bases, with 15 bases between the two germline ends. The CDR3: CASTQGQGYSPLHF. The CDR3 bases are TGTGCCAGCACCCAGGGGCAGGGGTATTCACCCCTCCACTTT.

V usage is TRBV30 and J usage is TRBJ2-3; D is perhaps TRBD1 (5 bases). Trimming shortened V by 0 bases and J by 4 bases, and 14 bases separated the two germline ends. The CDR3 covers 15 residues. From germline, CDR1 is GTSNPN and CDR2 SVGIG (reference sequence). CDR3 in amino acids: CAWSVQESGADTQYF. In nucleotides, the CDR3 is TGTGCCTGGAGTGTACAGGAGTCTGGGGCAGATACGCAGTATTTT.

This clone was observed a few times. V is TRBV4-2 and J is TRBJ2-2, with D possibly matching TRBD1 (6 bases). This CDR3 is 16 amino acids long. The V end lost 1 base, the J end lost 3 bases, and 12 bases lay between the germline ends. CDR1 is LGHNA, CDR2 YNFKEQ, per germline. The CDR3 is CASSQVVGQYTGELFF. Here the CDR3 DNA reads TGTGCCAGCAGCCAAGTGGTTGGACAGTACACCGGGGAGCTGTTTTTT.

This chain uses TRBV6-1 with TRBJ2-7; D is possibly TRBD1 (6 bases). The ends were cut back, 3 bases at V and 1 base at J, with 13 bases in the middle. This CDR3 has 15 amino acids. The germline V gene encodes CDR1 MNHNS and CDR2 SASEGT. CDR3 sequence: CASSDTGTTSYEQYF. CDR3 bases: TGTGCCAGCAGTGACACCGGGACAACTTCCTACGAGCAGTACTTC.

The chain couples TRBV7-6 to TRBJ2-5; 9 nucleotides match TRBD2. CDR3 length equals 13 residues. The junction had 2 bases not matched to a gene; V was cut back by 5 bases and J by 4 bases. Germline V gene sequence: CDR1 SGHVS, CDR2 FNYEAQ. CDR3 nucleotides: TGTGCCAGCAGCCAGGGACTAGCAGAGACCCAGTACTTC. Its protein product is CASSQGLAETQYF.

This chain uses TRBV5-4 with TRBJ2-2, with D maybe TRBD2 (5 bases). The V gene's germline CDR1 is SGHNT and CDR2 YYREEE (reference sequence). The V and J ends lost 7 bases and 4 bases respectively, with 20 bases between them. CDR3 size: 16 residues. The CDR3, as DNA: TGTGCCAGCGGGGTTCGGGGTAGGGCAGGCACCGGGGAGCTGTTTTTT. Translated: CASGVRGRAGTGELFF.

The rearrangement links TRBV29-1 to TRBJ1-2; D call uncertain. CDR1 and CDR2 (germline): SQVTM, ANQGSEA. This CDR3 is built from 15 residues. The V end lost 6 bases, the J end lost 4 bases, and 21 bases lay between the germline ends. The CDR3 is CSVPEDREGGYGYTF. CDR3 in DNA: TGCAGCGTCCCCGAGGATAGGGAGGGCGGCTATGGCTACACCTTC.

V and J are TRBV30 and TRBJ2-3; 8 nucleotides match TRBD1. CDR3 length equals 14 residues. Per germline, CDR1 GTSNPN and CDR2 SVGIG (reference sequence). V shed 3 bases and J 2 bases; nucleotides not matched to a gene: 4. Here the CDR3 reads CAWRAGGPTDTQYF. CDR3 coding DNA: TGTGCCTGGAGAGCAGGGGGCCCCACAGATACGCAGTATTTT.

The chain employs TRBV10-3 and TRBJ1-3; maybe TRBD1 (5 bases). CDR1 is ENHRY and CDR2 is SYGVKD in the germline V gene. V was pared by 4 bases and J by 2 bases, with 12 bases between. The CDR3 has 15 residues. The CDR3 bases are TGTGCCATCAGTGGTCGGGGGGAGGCTGGAAACACCATATATTTT. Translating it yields CAISGRGEAGNTIYF.

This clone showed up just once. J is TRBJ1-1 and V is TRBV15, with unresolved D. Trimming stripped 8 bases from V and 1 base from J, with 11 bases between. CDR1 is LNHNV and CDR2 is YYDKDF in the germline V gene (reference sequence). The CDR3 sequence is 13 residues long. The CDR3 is CATLGEWNTEAFF. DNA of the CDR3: TGTGCCACCTTGGGCGAGTGGAACACTGAAGCTTTCTTT.

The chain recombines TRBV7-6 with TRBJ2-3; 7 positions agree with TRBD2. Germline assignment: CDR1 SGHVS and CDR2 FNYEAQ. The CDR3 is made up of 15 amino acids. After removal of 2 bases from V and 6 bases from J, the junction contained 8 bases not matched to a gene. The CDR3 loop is CASSLSGTTADTQYF. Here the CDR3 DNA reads TGTGCCAGCAGCTTAAGTGGGACTACCGCGGATACGCAGTATTTT.

In DNA, the CDR3 is TGTGCCAGCAGCTTGGCCCCCGGTACCCAGGGGCGGAATTCACCCCTCCACTTT. It specifies CASSLAPGTQGRNSPLHF. This chain links TRBV5-4 with TRBJ1-6; D possibly corresponds to TRBD1 (6 bases). This CDR3 region has 18 residues. V lost 0 bases to trimming and J lost 7 bases, with 20 bases between them. CDR1 and CDR2 (germline): SGHNT, YYREEE (reference sequence).

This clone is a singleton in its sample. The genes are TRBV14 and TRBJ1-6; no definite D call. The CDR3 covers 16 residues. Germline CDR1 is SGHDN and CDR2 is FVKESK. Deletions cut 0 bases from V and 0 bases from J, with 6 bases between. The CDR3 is CASSQDRYSYNSPLHF. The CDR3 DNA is TGTGCCAGCAGCCAAGACAGGTACTCCTATAATTCACCCCTCCACTTT.

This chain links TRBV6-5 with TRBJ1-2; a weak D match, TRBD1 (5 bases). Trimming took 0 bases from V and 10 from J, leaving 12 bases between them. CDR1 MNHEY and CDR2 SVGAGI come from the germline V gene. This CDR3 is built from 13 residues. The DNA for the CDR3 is TGTGCCAGCAGTTACTCGGGGCATTCCTTCTACACCTTC. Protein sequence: CASSYSGHSFYTF.

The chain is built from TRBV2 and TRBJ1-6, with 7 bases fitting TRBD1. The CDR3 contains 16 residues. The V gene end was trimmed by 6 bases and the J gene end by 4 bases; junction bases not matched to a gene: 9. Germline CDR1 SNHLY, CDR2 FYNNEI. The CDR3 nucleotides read TGTGCCAGCAGGCCTGGTCGACAGGGTTATAATTCACCCCTCCACTTT. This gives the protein CASRPGRQGYNSPLHF. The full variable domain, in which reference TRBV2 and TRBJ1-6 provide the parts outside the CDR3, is EPEVTQTPSHQVTQMGQEVILRCVPISNHLYFYWYRQILGQKVEFLVSFYNNEISEKSEIFDDQFSVERPDGSNFTLKIRSTKLEDSAMYFCASRPGRQGYNSPLHFGNGTRLTVT.

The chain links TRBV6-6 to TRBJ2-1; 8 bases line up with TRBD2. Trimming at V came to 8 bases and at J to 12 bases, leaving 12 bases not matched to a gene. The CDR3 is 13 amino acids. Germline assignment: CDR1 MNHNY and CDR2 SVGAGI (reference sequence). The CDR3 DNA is TGTGCCAGCGCGGGGGGCCCCCTTCAGTGGCAGTTCTTC. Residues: CASAGGPLQWQFF.

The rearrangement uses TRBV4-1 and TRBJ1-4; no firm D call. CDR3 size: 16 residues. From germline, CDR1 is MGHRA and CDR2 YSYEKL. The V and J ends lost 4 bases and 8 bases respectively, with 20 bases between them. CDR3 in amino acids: CASSPLSRTGGEKLFF. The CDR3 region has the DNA TGCGCCAGCAGCCCGCTAAGTAGGACGGGAGGAGAAAAACTGTTTTTT.

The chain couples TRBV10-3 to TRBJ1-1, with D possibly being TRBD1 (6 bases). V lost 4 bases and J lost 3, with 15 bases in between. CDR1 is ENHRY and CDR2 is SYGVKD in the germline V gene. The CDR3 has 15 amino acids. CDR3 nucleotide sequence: TGTGCCATCAGTGTTCGAGGGGGAGGGGACACTGAAGCTTTCTTT. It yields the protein CAISVRGGGDTEAFF.

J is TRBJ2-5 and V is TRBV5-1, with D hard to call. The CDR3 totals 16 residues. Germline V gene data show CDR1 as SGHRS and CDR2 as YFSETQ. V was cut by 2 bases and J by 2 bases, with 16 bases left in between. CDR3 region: CASSLGGSTLQETQYF. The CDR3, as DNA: TGCGCCAGCAGCTTAGGCGGTAGCACACTACAAGAGACCCAGTACTTC.

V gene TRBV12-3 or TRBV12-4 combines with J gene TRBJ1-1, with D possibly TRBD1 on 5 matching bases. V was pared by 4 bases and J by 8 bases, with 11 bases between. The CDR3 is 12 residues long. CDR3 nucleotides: TGTGCCAGCAGTTACCAGGGAAGAGAAGCTTTCTTT. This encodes CASSYQGREAFF.

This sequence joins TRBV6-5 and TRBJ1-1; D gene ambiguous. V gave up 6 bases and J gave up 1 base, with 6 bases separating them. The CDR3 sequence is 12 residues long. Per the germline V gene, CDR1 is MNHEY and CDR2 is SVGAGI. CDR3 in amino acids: CASSPGNTEAFF. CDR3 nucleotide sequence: TGTGCCAGCAGCCCCGGGAACACTGAAGCTTTCTTT.

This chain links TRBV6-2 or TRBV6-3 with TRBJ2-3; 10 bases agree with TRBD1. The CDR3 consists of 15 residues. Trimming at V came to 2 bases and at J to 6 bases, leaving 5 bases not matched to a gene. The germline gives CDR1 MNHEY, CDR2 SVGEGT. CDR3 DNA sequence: TGTGCCAGCAGTTACACCGGACAGGGGGGGGATACGCAGTATTTT. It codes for CASSYTGQGGDTQYF.

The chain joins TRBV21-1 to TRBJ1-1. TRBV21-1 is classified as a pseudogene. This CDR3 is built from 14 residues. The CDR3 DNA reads TGTGCCAGCCCCCGGATGGGAGGGGACACTGAAGCTTTCTTT. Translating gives CASPRMGGDTEAFF.

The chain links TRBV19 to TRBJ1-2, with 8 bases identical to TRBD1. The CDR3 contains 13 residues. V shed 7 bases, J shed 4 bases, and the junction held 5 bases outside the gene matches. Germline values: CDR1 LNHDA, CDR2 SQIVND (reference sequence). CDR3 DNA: TGTGCCAGTATCAGGACAGGGACCTATGGCTACACCTTC. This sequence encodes CASIRTGTYGYTF.

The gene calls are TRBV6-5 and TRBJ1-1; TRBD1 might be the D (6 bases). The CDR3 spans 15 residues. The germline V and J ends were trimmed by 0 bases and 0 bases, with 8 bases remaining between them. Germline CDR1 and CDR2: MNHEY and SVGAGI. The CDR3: CASSYSRGMNTEAFF. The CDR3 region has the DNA TGTGCCAGCAGTTACTCGAGGGGGATGAACACTGAAGCTTTCTTT.

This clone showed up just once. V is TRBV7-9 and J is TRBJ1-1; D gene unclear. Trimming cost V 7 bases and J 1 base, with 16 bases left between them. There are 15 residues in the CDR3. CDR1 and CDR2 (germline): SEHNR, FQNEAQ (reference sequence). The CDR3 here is CASNLEVGRNTEAFF. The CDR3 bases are TGTGCCAGCAACCTAGAGGTGGGGAGGAACACTGAAGCTTTCTTT.

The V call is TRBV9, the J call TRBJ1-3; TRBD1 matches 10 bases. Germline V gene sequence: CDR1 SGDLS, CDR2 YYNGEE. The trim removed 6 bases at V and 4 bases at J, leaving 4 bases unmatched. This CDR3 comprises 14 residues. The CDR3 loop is CASNDRGQGNTIYF. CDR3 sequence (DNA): TGTGCCAGCAACGACAGGGGGCAAGGAAACACCATATATTTT.

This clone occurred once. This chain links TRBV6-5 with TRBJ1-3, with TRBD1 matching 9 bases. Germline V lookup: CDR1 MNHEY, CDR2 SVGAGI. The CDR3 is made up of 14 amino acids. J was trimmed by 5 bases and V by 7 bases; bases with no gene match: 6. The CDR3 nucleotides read TGTGCCAGCATCTTGGACAGGGGAAGAAACACCATATATTTT. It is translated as CASILDRGRNTIYF.

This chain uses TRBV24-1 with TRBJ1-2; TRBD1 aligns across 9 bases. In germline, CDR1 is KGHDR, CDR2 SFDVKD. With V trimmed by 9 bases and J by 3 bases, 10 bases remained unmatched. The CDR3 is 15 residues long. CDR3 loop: CATSSGTGNDYGYTF. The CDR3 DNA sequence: TGTGCCACCTCGTCCGGGACAGGGAATGACTATGGCTACACCTTC.

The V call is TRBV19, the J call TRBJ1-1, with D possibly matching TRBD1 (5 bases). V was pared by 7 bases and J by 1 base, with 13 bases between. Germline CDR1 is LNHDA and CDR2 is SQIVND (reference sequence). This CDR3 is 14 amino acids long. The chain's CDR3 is CASIGGLQNTEAFF. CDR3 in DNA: TGTGCCAGTATTGGGGGACTCCAGAACACTGAAGCTTTCTTT.